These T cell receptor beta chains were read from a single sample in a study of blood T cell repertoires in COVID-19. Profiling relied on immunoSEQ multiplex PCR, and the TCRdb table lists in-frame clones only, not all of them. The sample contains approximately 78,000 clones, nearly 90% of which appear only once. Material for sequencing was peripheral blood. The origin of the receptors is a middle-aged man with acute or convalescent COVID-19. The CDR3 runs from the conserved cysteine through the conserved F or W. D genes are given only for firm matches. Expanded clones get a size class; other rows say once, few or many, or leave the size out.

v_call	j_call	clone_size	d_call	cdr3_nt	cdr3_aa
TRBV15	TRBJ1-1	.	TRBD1	TGTGCCACCAGCAGTGACAGGGGGGGAGTAGCTTTCTTT	CATSSDRGGVAFF
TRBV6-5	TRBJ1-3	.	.	TGTGCCACCTTTGGAGTGAAGTCTGGAAACACCATATATTTT	CATFGVKSGNTIYF
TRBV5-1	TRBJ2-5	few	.	TGCGCCAGCAGCTTAACGAGAGAGACCCAGTACTTC	CASSLTRETQYF
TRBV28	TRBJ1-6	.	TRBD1	TGTGCCAGCAGCCGTTTCGGGACAGCCTATAATTCACCCCTCCACTTT	CASSRFGTAYNSPLHF
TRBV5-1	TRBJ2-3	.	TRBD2	TGCGCCAGCAGCTTGGCCGGGGGGGCCGCAGATACGCAGTATTTT	CASSLAGGAADTQYF
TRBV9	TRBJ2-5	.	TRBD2	TGTGCCAGCAGTTACTCGGGGGGGCCAGAAGAGACCCAGTACTTC	CASSYSGGPEETQYF
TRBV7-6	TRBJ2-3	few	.	TGTGCCAGCAGCTTAGAGATCCGAACTAGCACAGATACGCAGTATTTT	CASSLEIRTSTDTQYF
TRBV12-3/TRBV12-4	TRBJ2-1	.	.	TGTGCCAGCAGTGATCGGAATGAGCAGTTCTTC	CASSDRNEQFF
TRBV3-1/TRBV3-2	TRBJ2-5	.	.	TGTGCCAGCAGCTCACCGGGTCCTTTCTCTGAGACCCAGTACTTC	CASSSPGPFSETQYF
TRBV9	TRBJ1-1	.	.	TGTGCCAGCAGCGTAGGCAGAAACGGGGCCGGGGGTGAAGCTTTCTTT	CASSVGRNGAGGEAFF
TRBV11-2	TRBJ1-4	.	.	TGTGCCAGCAGCTTAGCGGGGGGTGGGAATGAAAAACTGTTTTTT	CASSLAGGGNEKLFF
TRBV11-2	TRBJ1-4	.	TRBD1	TGTGCCAGCAGCCCCCGACAGGGACTCGAAAAACTGTTTTTT	CASSPRQGLEKLFF
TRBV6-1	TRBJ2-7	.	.	TGTGCCAGCAGTGATAGGCGGGGATACGAGCAGTACTTC	CASSDRRGYEQYF
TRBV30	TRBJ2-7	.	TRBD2	TGTGCCTGGAGTGAGGGACTAGCGGGCTACGAGCAGTACTTC	CAWSEGLAGYEQYF
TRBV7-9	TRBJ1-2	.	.	TGTGCCAGCAGCCAAAACAACAGACCTGGCTACACCTTC	CASSQNNRPGYTF
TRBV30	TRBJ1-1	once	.	TGTGCCTGGAGTGTAATACCAACTCGGACTGAAGCTTTCTTT	CAWSVIPTRTEAFF
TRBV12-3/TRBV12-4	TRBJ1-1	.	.	TGTGCCAGCAGTTTAGGAGTGAACACTGAAGCTTTCTTT	CASSLGVNTEAFF
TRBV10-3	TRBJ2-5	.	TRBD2	TGTGCCATCATAGGGGGGCGGGGGGGGGAGACCCAGTACTTC	CAIIGGRGGETQYF
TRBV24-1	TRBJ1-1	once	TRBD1	TGTGCCACCGGGACCGGGACAGGGAAAAACACTGAAGCTTTCTTT	CATGTGTGKNTEAFF
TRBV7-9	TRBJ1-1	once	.	TGTGCCAGCAGCCTAGGCTACAGCAACACTGAAGCTTTCTTT	CASSLGYSNTEAFF
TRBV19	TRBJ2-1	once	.	TGTGCCAGTATGGTCGGCAGAGGATACAATGAGCAGTTCTTC	CASMVGRGYNEQFF
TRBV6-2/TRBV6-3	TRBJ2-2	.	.	TGTGCCAGCAGTCAAAGACTAGCCGGGGAGCTGTTTTTT	CASSQRLAGELFF
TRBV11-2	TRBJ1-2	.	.	TGTGCCAGCAGCTTAGGACGGGATGGCTACACCTTC	CASSLGRDGYTF
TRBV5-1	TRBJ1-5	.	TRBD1	TGCGCCAGCAGCCCGGGACAGGGCCGAGGGGCCCAGCATTTT	CASSPGQGRGAQHF
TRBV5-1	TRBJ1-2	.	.	TGCGCCAGCAGCTCGGGGTTTTATGGCTACACCTTC	CASSSGFYGYTF
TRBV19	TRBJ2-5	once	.	TGTGCCAGTAGTATACGCAGGTTTCGCCAAGAGACCCAGTACTTC	CASSIRRFRQETQYF
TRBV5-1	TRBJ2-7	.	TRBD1	TGCGCCAGCAGCCCGACGACAGGGTCGAGCTCCTACGAGCAGTACTTC	CASSPTTGSSSYEQYF
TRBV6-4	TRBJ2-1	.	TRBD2	TGTGCCAGCAGTCTTCGGGGGGGCGGTGAGCAGTTCTTC	CASSLRGGGEQFF
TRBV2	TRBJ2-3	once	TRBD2	TGTGCCGTCCTGGAGCGGGGGATCACAGATACGCAGTATTTT	CAVLERGITDTQYF
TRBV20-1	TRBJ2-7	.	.	TGCAGTGCTAGATCGGGGAACCTCGGGTACTTC	CSARSGNLGYF
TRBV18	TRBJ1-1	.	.	TGTGCCAGCTCATCTCGAGGGCTAAGGACTGAAGCTTTCTTT	CASSSRGLRTEAFF
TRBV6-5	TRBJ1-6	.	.	TGTGCCAGCAGTTTTACAGGAGATAATTCACCCCTCCACTTT	CASSFTGDNSPLHF
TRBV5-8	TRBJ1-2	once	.	TGTGCCAGCAGCCCTGACTATGGCTACACCTTC	CASSPDYGYTF
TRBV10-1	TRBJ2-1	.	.	TGCGCCAGCAGTGGGAGGAGGGACAGTTCGTATGAGCAGTTCTTC	CASSGRRDSSYEQFF
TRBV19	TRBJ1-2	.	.	TGTGCCAGTAGTATATACAGGGAAAACTATGGCTACACCTTC	CASSIYRENYGYTF
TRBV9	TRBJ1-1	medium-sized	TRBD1	TGTGCCAGCAGCGGGGGACAGGGCACTGAAGCTTTCTTT	CASSGGQGTEAFF
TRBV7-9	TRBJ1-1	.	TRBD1	TGTGCCAGCAGCTCAGGGGGCTTGGACACTGAAGCTTTCTTT	CASSSGGLDTEAFF
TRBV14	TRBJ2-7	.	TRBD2	TGTGCCAGCAAACAACTAGCGGAGAGCTCCTACGAGCAGTACTTC	CASKQLAESSYEQYF
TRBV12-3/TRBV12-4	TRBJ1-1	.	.	TGTGCCAGCAGTTTACTAAACACTGAAGCTTTCTTT	CASSLLNTEAFF
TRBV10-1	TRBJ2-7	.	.	TGCGCCAGCAGTGAAAACCAGTCGGGCGAGCAGTACTTC	CASSENQSGEQYF
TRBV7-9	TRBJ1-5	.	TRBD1	TGTGCCAGCAGCCCGGGACAGGGTCGTCAGCCCCAGCATTTT	CASSPGQGRQPQHF
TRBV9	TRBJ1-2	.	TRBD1	TGTGCCAGCAGCCTTAGGGACAGGGAAATCTATGGCTACACCTTC	CASSLRDREIYGYTF
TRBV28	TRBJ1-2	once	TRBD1	TGTGCCAGCAGCCCTCAGGGGGCGCTTTATGGCTACACCTTC	CASSPQGALYGYTF
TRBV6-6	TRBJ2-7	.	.	TGTGCCAGCAACTCTCCAGCGGCGGCCCGAGGCGAGCAGTACTTC	CASNSPAAARGEQYF
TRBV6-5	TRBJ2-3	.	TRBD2	TGTGCCAGCAGCCTACTAGCGGGGGCTGACCCGCAGTATTTT	CASSLLAGADPQYF